This entry describes one T cell receptor (beta chain). Clones were sequenced by immunoSEQ multiplex PCR, and TCRdb holds only the in-frame ones, with some missing. The sample lists fewer than 350,000 clones; approximately 91% were seen once. The CDR3 length is 15 residues. V shed 3 bases, J shed 7 bases, and the junction held 3 bases outside the gene matches. CDR1 and CDR2 (germline): KGHSH, LQKENI. The data belong to a study of blood T cell repertoires in COVID-19. Adults between about 18 and 95 years of age took part from some 25 US areas. The sequence derives from a woman aged 40 to 50 with acute COVID-19. This rearrangement joins TRBV18 to TRBJ1-6, with 10 bases fitting TRBD1. Material for sequencing was PBMCs or T cells enriched from blood (not recorded which). The CDR3 loop is CASSPVGQGNSPLHF. For the CDR3, the DNA is TGTGCCAGCTCACCGGTGGGACAGGGGAATTCACCCCTCCACTTT.